The text below deals with one T cell receptor (beta chain). Time point: pre-sensitization, week 0. As to treatment: therapeutic diphenylcyclopropenone sensitization with weekly scalp DPC. The data were obtained in a study of human T cells and chemical hapten exposure. Study at large: Patch tests put 0.01% DPC on the upper back, read at 6 days.

Germline V CDR1 and CDR2: SGHRS, YFSETQ. The V end lost 0 bases, the J end lost 1 base, and 7 bases lay between the germline ends. This CDR3 contains 14 residues. Unique molecular identifiers were attached to individual cDNA molecules during library preparation. TCRdb re-called the RACE reads through MiXCR, storing one row per CDR3 protein. This sample has some 200,000 distinct CDR3 sequences, with around 30% found just once. V is TRBV5-1 and J is TRBJ1-1, with D possibly TRBD1 on 5 matching bases. The sample here was whole blood, taken in connection with sensitization to the hapten diphenylcyclopropenone (DPC). The sequence was collected from a woman aged 30 to 39 with alopecia areata. Some clones in this sample may be carry-over from other donors' samples. Here the CDR3 reads CASSLETANTEAFF. The CDR3 nucleotides read TGCGCCAGCAGCTTGGAGACAGCGAACACTGAAGCTTTCTTT.